Detailed here is one TCR beta chain. Its antigen is as yet unknown. This sample stems from a study of response to subunit inactivated influenza vaccine. Whole-study results and caveats: Researchers suggested that each seasonal influenza vaccination recruits few new T cells.

Via MiXCR, TCRdb re-called the RT-PCR reads, giving one row per CDR3 protein. In the table there are 500,000 to 600,000 distinct CDR3 sequences, around 10% of which are singletons. A further study also used this sample, focusing on T cells expressing NK-cell markers. That source adds: TCR beta cDNA was generated via 5'RACE template switching incorporating UMIs. As a fraction of CD8+ T cells, dominant NKG2C+ clonotypes reached about 1.0-8% in roughly 6 donors. Researchers report these clonotypes also headed the CD3+CD56-NKG2C+ fraction in a handful of donors.

The receptor was isolated from a man aged 50-59 years who received an inactivated influenza vaccine. Sequencing was performed on PBMCs from blood, taken on the day of vaccination.

The CDR3 bases are TGTGCCAGCGCAGAAAGGGACAGAGTAGCCAAAAACATTCAGTACTTC. It yields the protein CASAERDRVAKNIQYF. The V call is TRBV18, the J call TRBJ2-4; TRBD1 agrees at 7 bases. J gave up 0 bases and V 8 bases, and 10 bases lay outside the gene matches. Germline CDR1 KGHSH, CDR2 LQKENI. This CDR3 comprises 16 residues.